These 28 T cell receptor beta chains came from one sample sequenced in a study of spatial heterogeneity in lung cancer. The time point is: blood at routine non-recurrence follow-up after resection. TCRdb reprocessed the 5' RACE reads with MiXCR, giving one entry per CDR3 protein. The data hold about 2,500 distinct CDR3 sequences, with about 55% observed a single time. The source material was PBMCs, sampled at follow-up. The origin of the receptors is a female donor with early-stage non-small cell lung cancer.

Details on this clonotype: This beta chain was picked up by a library intended for alpha chains and is off target, so its count carries little meaning. J is TRBJ2-7 and V is TRBV10-3; unclear D gene. From germline, CDR1 is ENHRY and CDR2 SYGVKD. The CDR3 runs 14 residues. V lost 1 base and J lost 3, with 10 bases in between. The CDR3 loop is CAISEFEAHYEQYF. CDR3 bases: TGTGCCATCAGTGAGTTTGAGGCGCACTACGAGCAGTACTTC.

With respect to this clonotype: Since it is a stray read in a library aimed at alpha chains, this beta chain has a size that is not meaningful. The chain couples TRBV12-3 or TRBV12-4 to TRBJ1-1, with 8 positions matching TRBD1. Trimming took 6 bases from V and 5 from J; bases not matched to a gene: 8. This CDR3 region has 14 residues. CDR3 amino acids: CASSRGLGNTEAFF. In DNA form, the CDR3 reads TGTGCCAGCAGCAGGGGGCTGGGGAATACTGAAGCTTTCTTT.

For this clonotype: This beta chain turned up in a library designed for alpha chains; as an off-target read, its abundance says little. The chain is built from TRBV11-2 and TRBJ2-3, with D uncertain. There are 14 residues in the CDR3. Germline values: CDR1 SGHAT, CDR2 FQNNGV. V was shortened by 5 bases and J by 3 bases, with 12 bases between the two germline ends. CDR3 DNA: TGTGCCAGCAGCCGACTCATTAGAACAGATACGCAGTATTTT. Amino acids: CASSRLIRTDTQYF.

Concerning this clonotype: This beta chain came through as a stray read in a library set up for alpha chains, and its size says little. The chain is built from TRBV2 and TRBJ2-3; no firm D call. V lost 6 bases and J lost 6, with 13 bases in between. CDR1 and CDR2 from the germline V gene are SNHLY and FYNNEI. The CDR3 consists of 13 residues. The CDR3 bases are TGTGCCAGCAGCCCCAGGTTAGGGGATACGCAGTATTTT. This codes for CASSPRLGDTQYF.

Worth noting for this clonotype: Being off target in a library aimed at alpha chains, this beta chain has a size of little meaning. This chain links TRBV7-3 with TRBJ2-1, with D possibly TRBD2 on 6 matching bases. Germline-derived CDR1 and CDR2 are SGHTA and FQGTGA. The V and J ends lost 0 bases and 3 bases respectively, with 6 bases between them. The CDR3 covers 14 residues. Written as DNA, the CDR3 is TGTGCCAGCAGCTTAACGGGGGGCTACAATGAGCAGTTCTTC. This translates into CASSLTGGYNEQFF.

The sample holds a few counts of this clonotype. With the library built for alpha chains, this beta chain is off target and its frequency is not meaningful. The rearrangement links TRBV19 to TRBJ2-1; TRBD1 aligns across 8 bases. The CDR3 spans 16 residues. V dropped 2 bases and J dropped 10; count of bases not matched to a gene: 13. Looked up from germline, CDR1 is LNHDA and CDR2 is SQIVND (reference sequence). The CDR3 DNA is TGTGCCAGTAGTATAATCCCAGGACAGGGTTTCGGAGAGCAGTTCTTC. The encoded protein is CASSIIPGQGFGEQFF. Drawing the rest from reference TRBV19 and TRBJ2-1, the complete variable domain is DGGITQSPKYLFRKEGQNVTLSCEQNLNHDAMYWYRQDPGQGLRLIYYSQIVNDFQKGDIAEGYSVSREKKESFPLTVTSAQKNPTAFYLCASSIIPGQGFGEQFFGPGTRLTVL.

A word on this clonotype: This beta chain slipped into a library made for alpha chains as a stray read, so its size is not meaningful. The CDR3 DNA is TGCGCCAGCAGTCAATCACGCAGGGGAGGAGATACGCAGTATTTT. Translated: CASSQSRRGGDTQYF. The V and J genes are TRBV23-1 and TRBJ2-3, with D tentatively TRBD1 or TRBD2 (6 bases each). TRBV23-1 is placed among ORFs of uncertain function. V shed 0 bases and J shed 5 bases, with 12 bases lying between them. CDR3 length equals 15 residues.

For this clonotype: The library was built for alpha chains, so this beta chain is an off-target read and its size means little. The chain couples TRBV20-1 to TRBJ2-5; perhaps TRBD2 as D (5 bases). The germline V gene has CDR1 DFQATT and CDR2 SNEGSKA (reference sequence). This CDR3 is built from 14 residues. The germline V and J ends were trimmed by 0 bases and 4 bases, with 12 bases remaining between them. The CDR3 DNA reads as TGCAGTGCTAGAGATGGAAGCGGAGGAGAGACCCAGTACTTC. Translating it yields CSARDGSGGETQYF.

As concerns this clonotype: This beta chain appears as a stray read in a library generated for alpha chains; its size is not informative. This chain links TRBV7-8 with TRBJ2-1; 9 positions agree with TRBD2. The CDR3 loop spans 16 amino acids. The germline CDR1 and CDR2 sequences are SGHVS and FQNEAQ. Trimming took 5 bases from V and 7 from J; bases not matched to a gene: 12. The CDR3 DNA is TGTGCCAGCAGCATGGCGCCCGGGACTAGCATGAATGAGCAGTTCTTC. Encoded protein: CASSMAPGTSMNEQFF.

To note about this clonotype: Because this beta chain is a stray read in a library intended to capture alpha chains, its abundance should not be given much weight. In DNA, the CDR3 is TGTGCCACCACTGGGTACAATGAGCAGTTCTTC. Translated: CATTGYNEQFF. This rearrangement joins TRBV10-3 to TRBJ2-1; no clear D. Between the trimmed V and J ends, which lost 10 bases and 4 bases, there was a span of 8 bases. CDR3 length equals 11 residues. Germline V CDR1 and CDR2: ENHRY, SYGVKD.

The sample holds a few counts of this clonotype. This beta chain came through as a stray read in a library set up for alpha chains, and its size says little. This chain connects TRBV24-1 to TRBJ2-4; a weak D match, TRBD2 (7 bases). The CDR3 covers 13 residues. Germline V gene sequence: CDR1 KGHDR, CDR2 SFDVKD. The V end was cut by 9 bases, the J end by 8 bases, with 16 bases between. The CDR3 DNA reads as TGTGCCACCGGGGGGGGCAGGGAGGACATTCAGTACTTC. Encoded protein: CATGGGREDIQYF.

In the case of this clonotype: This beta chain is an off-target read within a library intended for alpha chains, so its frequency means little. The V gene is TRBV7-6, the J gene TRBJ2-7; D may match TRBD1 or TRBD2 (5 bases each). The CDR3 extends over 14 amino acids. Trimming removed 4 bases from V and 8 bases from J, with 18 bases in between. Germline CDR1 is SGHVS and CDR2 is FNYEAQ. CDR3 in DNA: TGTGCCAGCAGCTCATACGTCCGGGGCTCGAAGCAGTACTTC. Translated, it gives CASSSYVRGSKQYF.

To note about this clonotype: With the library built for alpha chains, this beta chain is off target and its frequency is not meaningful. For the CDR3, the DNA is TGCAGCGTTGGTCGACACACCCTTCCCACAGATACGCAGTATTTT. Translating it yields CSVGRHTLPTDTQYF. This chain connects TRBV29-1 to TRBJ2-3; D uncertain. CDR1 is SQVTM, CDR2 ANQGSEA, per germline. V lost 4 bases and J lost 2, with 16 bases in between. CDR3 size: 15 residues.

A note on this clonotype: Because this beta chain is a stray read in a library intended to capture alpha chains, its abundance should not be given much weight. In DNA form, the CDR3 reads TGTGCCAGCTCACCTCTGGAGGGAAGGAGGCAAGGCTACACCTTC. Protein: CASSPLEGRRQGYTF. The chain couples TRBV18 to TRBJ1-2; the D is unclear. V lost 3 bases and J 8 bases, leaving 19 bases between the germline ends. CDR1 and CDR2 (germline): KGHSH, LQKENI. The CDR3 spans 15 residues.

As to this clonotype: This beta chain appears as a stray read in a library generated for alpha chains; its size is not informative. The rearrangement uses TRBV7-9 and TRBJ2-2; D is perhaps TRBD1 (5 bases). The CDR3 extends over 15 amino acids. CDR1 is SEHNR and CDR2 is FQNEAQ in the germline V gene (reference sequence). Trimming left V 5 bases short and J 5 bases short, with 15 bases between. The CDR3 nucleotides are TGTGCCAGCAGCCCCGTCCAGGGTTGGACCGGGGAGCTGTTTTTT. Its translation is CASSPVQGWTGELFF.

To note about this clonotype: A library prepared for alpha chains yielded this beta chain as an off-target read; its size is of little meaning. The J gene is TRBJ2-2, the V gene TRBV27, with 10 positions matching TRBD2. The germline V gene has CDR1 MNHEY and CDR2 SMNVEV (reference sequence). The CDR3 runs 17 residues. With 4 bases clipped from V and 4 bases from J, the junction kept 9 bases outside the gene matches. The CDR3 spells CASSSPLPSGSTGELFF. The CDR3 DNA sequence: TGTGCCAGCAGTTCACCCCTCCCTAGCGGGAGCACCGGGGAGCTGTTTTTT.

This clonotype was picked up a small number of times. The library was built for alpha chains, so this beta chain is an off-target read and its size means little. This chain connects TRBV18 to TRBJ2-7; D not certain. V gave up 1 base and J gave up 0 bases, with 4 bases separating them. CDR1 KGHSH and CDR2 LQKENI come from the germline V gene. This CDR3 spans 13 amino acids. The CDR3, as DNA: TGTGCCAGCTCACCACGGAGCTCCTACGAGCAGTACGTC. It translates to CASSPRSSYEQYV.

As to this clonotype: Since it is a stray read in a library aimed at alpha chains, this beta chain has a size that is not meaningful. The rearrangement links TRBV11-2 to TRBJ1-2; D may be TRBD1 (5 bases). CDR1 and CDR2 (germline): SGHAT, FQNNGV. This CDR3 has 19 amino acids. The ends were cut back, 6 bases at V and 0 bases at J, with 26 bases in the middle. The CDR3: CASRLTFRDRLRPNYGYTF. The CDR3 DNA follows: TGTGCCAGCAGACTAACGTTCCGGGACCGCCTTCGTCCTAACTATGGCTACACCTTC.

Remarks on this clonotype: This beta chain turned up in a library designed for alpha chains; as an off-target read, its abundance says little. The genes are TRBV11-2 and TRBJ2-1, with 8 bases matching TRBD2. Germline V gene data show CDR1 as SGHAT and CDR2 as FQNNGV. V shed 2 bases and J 4 bases; nucleotides not matched to a gene: 4. This CDR3 is 15 amino acids long. The CDR3 DNA is TGTGCCAGCAGCTTACGGACTAGCCTTTACAATGAGCAGTTCTTC. Its translation is CASSLRTSLYNEQFF. Looking up the rest from reference TRBV11-2 and TRBJ2-1 gives the full variable domain: EAGVAQSPRYKIIEKRQSVAFWCNPISGHATLYWYQQILGQGPKLLIQFQNNGVVDDSQLPKDRFSAERLKGVDSTLKIQPAKLEDSAVYLCASSLRTSLYNEQFFGPGTRLTVL.

In regard to this clonotype: This beta chain is off target for a library built for alpha chains, so its abundance means little. This chain uses TRBV5-4 with TRBJ2-1; TRBD2 aligns across 8 bases. V shed 4 bases and J 0 bases; nucleotides not matched to a gene: 3. The CDR3 totals 15 residues. Per the germline V gene, CDR1 is SGHNT and CDR2 is YYREEE (reference sequence). CDR3 loop: CASSAGGASYNEQFF. The CDR3 DNA follows: TGTGCCAGCAGCGCCGGGGGGGCCTCCTACAATGAGCAGTTCTTC.

This clonotype was observed a handful of times. The library was designed around alpha chains, so this beta chain is a stray read whose abundance carries little weight. The rearrangement uses TRBV7-8 and TRBJ2-3, with D perhaps TRBD2 (7 bases). Germline V gene data show CDR1 as SGHVS and CDR2 as FQNEAQ. This CDR3 is built from 16 residues. Trimming cost V 3 bases and J 3 bases, with 16 bases left between them. The CDR3 DNA reads as TGTGCCAGCAGCTTCCCGTGGGGGGGGGCGACAGATACGCAGTATTTT. Amino acid sequence: CASSFPWGGATDTQYF.

As concerns this clonotype: Found in a library prepared for alpha chains, this beta chain is an off-target read, and its abundance has little meaning. V and J are TRBV20-1 and TRBJ1-2, with a tentative D call TRBD1 (6 bases). The V end lost 4 bases, the J end lost 5 bases, and 14 bases lay between the germline ends. This CDR3 is built from 13 residues. In germline, CDR1 is DFQATT, CDR2 SNEGSKA (reference sequence). CDR3 DNA sequence: TGCAGTGCTACGACAGGCGATCTTTATGGCTACACCTTC. Its protein product is CSATTGDLYGYTF.

This clonotype showed up just a few times. With the library built for alpha chains, this beta chain is off target and its frequency is not meaningful. The rearrangement uses TRBV20-1 and TRBJ2-3; tentatively, D is TRBD1 (5 bases). Germline assignment: CDR1 DFQATT and CDR2 SNEGSKA (reference sequence). CDR3 size: 15 residues. V was pared by 1 base and J by 2 bases, with 13 bases between. The CDR3 DNA is TGCAGTGCTAGAGGTGGGGCCAGAACCACAGATACGCAGTATTTT. It encodes CSARGGARTTDTQYF.

Note on this clonotype: As an off-target read in a library built for alpha chains, this beta chain has a frequency of little significance. J is TRBJ2-5 and V is TRBV5-4; D is perhaps TRBD2 (7 bases). The CDR3 has 16 residues. Germline V lookup: CDR1 SGHNT, CDR2 YYREEE (reference sequence). V lost 4 bases and J 2 bases, leaving 18 bases between the germline ends. The CDR3 here is CASSQSGRGAQETQYF. Here the CDR3 DNA reads TGTGCCAGCAGCCAAAGTGGGAGGGGGGCACAAGAGACCCAGTACTTC.

This clonotype was seen just once. A library made for alpha chains picked up this beta chain off target, so its size means little. The rearrangement joins TRBV3-1 to TRBJ2-7; 9 bases are a match to TRBD2. Germline CDR1 reads LGHDT; CDR2 reads YNNKEL (reference sequence). The CDR3 contains 13 residues. The ends lost 11 bases at V and 5 bases at J; junction bases unmatched: 10. In DNA, the CDR3 is TGTGCCTCCTGGAGCGGGAGGCTCAACGAGCAGTACTTC. Amino acids: CASWSGRLNEQYF.

The sample holds a few counts of this clonotype. Because this beta chain is a stray read in a library intended to capture alpha chains, its abundance should not be given much weight. The chain carries TRBV29-1 and TRBJ2-7; the D gene is possibly TRBD1 (5 bases). The germline CDR1 and CDR2 sequences are SQVTM and ANQGSEA. The CDR3 runs 12 residues. The V end lost 4 bases, the J end lost 2 bases, and 9 bases lay between the germline ends. CDR3 residues: CSVVRGTYEQYF. The CDR3 DNA reads TGCAGCGTTGTAAGGGGCACCTACGAGCAGTACTTC.

For this clonotype: Found in a library prepared for alpha chains, this beta chain is an off-target read, and its abundance has little meaning. The rearrangement joins TRBV27 to TRBJ1-2; no firm D call. The CDR3 covers 12 residues. Germline lookup yields CDR1 MNHEY and CDR2 SMNVEV (reference sequence). V lost 5 bases, J lost 6 bases, and 10 bases lay in between. DNA of the CDR3: TGTGCCAGCAGTCGAGGCCGCGATGGCTACACCTTC. Translation gives CASSRGRDGYTF.

In regard to this clonotype: The library was built for alpha chains, so this beta chain is an off-target read and its size means little. CDR3 loop: CATSDFWGSQYF. CDR3 coding DNA: TGTGCCACCAGTGATTTCTGGGGTTCGCAGTATTTT. This chain joins TRBV24-1 and TRBJ2-3; D uncertain. This CDR3 is 12 amino acids long. CDR1 KGHDR and CDR2 SFDVKD come from the germline V gene. Between the trimmed V and J ends, which lost 1 base and 10 bases, there was a span of 8 bases.